The sequence of this TCR beta chain was determined in a study of sequential checkpoint blockade in melanoma. The overall study: Arm A got nivolumab then ipilimumab; arm B the reverse, 1:1. After nivolumab or ipilimumab alone, about two dozen patients had week-13 rebiopsies.

Worth noting for this clone: No antigen is known for it.

The CDR3 is 16 amino acids. Germline V gene data show CDR1 as LNHDA and CDR2 as SQIVND (reference sequence). The trim removed 6 bases at V and 6 bases at J, leaving 15 bases unmatched. Study-wide findings and caveats: Patients with week-13 increases in T-cell fraction and clonality benefited about 30 times more often. Tumor T-cell fraction and clonality correlated with PD-L1 and CD8+ counts.

Data came from immunoSEQ multiplex PCR; TCRdb stores just in-frame clones and leaves some out. The top ten clones hold roughly two fifths of a sample with over 2,500 clones, around 20% of them seen once. Specified treatment: randomized to nivolumab then ipilimumab (arm A) or the reverse (arm B). The sequenced sample was tumor tissue (inferred from file names), obtained from a patient given nivolumab and ipilimumab in sequence. The sequence derives from a human patient with melanoma. Some clones in this sample may be carry-over from other donors' samples. The chain employs TRBV19 and TRBJ1-1, with 8 bases matching TRBD1. The CDR3 DNA reads TGTGCCAGTAGCATCCGGGGACCAGGGGGCGCCCCTGAAGCTTTCTTT. It encodes CASSIRGPGGAPEAFF.